These 30 T cell receptor beta chains were sequenced from one sample in a study of T cell repertoires in ileal Crohn's disease. Assay used: immunoSEQ multiplex PCR; TCRdb lists only in-frame clones, some missing. The table lists around 15,000 clones, approximately 80% of them singletons. Source material: ileal tissue. The receptors were sampled from an adult with Crohn's disease.

The gene calls are TRBV27 and TRBJ2-7; TRBD1 agrees at 7 bases. The CDR3 totals 13 residues. Germline CDR1 is MNHEY and CDR2 is SMNVEV (reference sequence). V dropped 5 bases and J dropped 6; count of bases not matched to a gene: 7. The CDR3 bases are TGTGCCAGCAGTCAATCGACAGGGCGCGAGCAGTACTTC. It specifies CASSQSTGREQYF.

This chain joins TRBV2 and TRBJ2-7, with 8 bases fitting TRBD2. The CDR3 loop spans 18 amino acids. CDR1 and CDR2 from the germline V gene are SNHLY and FYNNEI. With 5 bases clipped from V and 1 base from J, the junction kept 16 bases outside the gene matches. The DNA for the CDR3 is TGTGCCAGCAGTCTCCTAGCGGGCGCTCTCTACTATTCCTACGAGCAGTACGTC. The encoded protein is CASSLLAGALYYSYEQYV.

This chain links TRBV2 with TRBJ2-7; 9 nucleotides align to TRBD1. Unmatched junction bases numbered 6, after V lost 7 bases and J lost 2 bases. CDR1 is SNHLY, CDR2 FYNNEI, per germline. The CDR3 is 14 residues long. The CDR3 protein is CASTRGDRAYEQYF. The CDR3 DNA follows: TGTGCCAGCACACGCGGGGACAGGGCCTACGAGCAGTACTTC.

The chain combines TRBV25-1 with TRBJ2-7; TRBD1 matches at 7 bases. The junction had 4 bases not matched to a gene; V was cut back by 6 bases and J by 2 bases. Germline V lookup: CDR1 MGHDK, CDR2 SYGVNS. This CDR3 contains 13 residues. The CDR3 loop reads CASRGQTTYEQYV. In nucleotides, the CDR3 is TGTGCCAGCAGGGGACAGACTACCTACGAGCAGTACGTC.

As concerns this clone: The identical CDR3 is also encoded by other nucleotide sequences in the sample. The J gene is TRBJ1-2, the V gene TRBV18; D may be TRBD1 (6 bases). V shed 3 bases and J shed 4 bases, with 9 bases lying between them. The CDR3 has 13 amino acids. CDR1 is KGHSH and CDR2 is LQKENI in the germline V gene. In DNA, the CDR3 is TGTGCCAGCTCACCCTCGGACAGCTATGGCTACACCTTC. As protein: CASSPSDSYGYTF.

This chain uses TRBV23-1 with TRBJ2-7; 11 nucleotides align to TRBD1. TRBV23-1 is recorded as an ORF, its role being uncertain. The CDR3 consists of 17 residues. Trimming at V came to 0 bases and at J to 5 bases, leaving 9 bases not matched to a gene. DNA of the CDR3: TGCGCCAGCAGTCAATCTGGCCAGGGACAGGGGGTTCACGAGCAGTACGTC. This translates into CASSQSGQGQGVHEQYV.

The chain has TRBV27 and TRBJ2-7, with D tentatively TRBD2 (5 bases). Deletions cut 7 bases from V and 7 bases from J, with 17 bases between. Per germline, CDR1 MNHEY and CDR2 SMNVEV (reference sequence). This CDR3 has 13 residues. CDR3 nucleotides: TGTGCCAGCAAGAGGGCCGCTCCACGGGAGCAGTACGTC. This codes for CASKRAAPREQYV.

The chain links TRBV7-2 to TRBJ2-7; TRBD1 agrees at 7 bases. This CDR3 is 13 amino acids long. Trimming removed 5 bases from V and 7 bases from J; junction bases left unmatched: 8. Germline V lookup: CDR1 SGHTA, CDR2 FQGNSA. Here the CDR3 DNA reads TGTGCCAGCAGCCGAGACCCAGGGGGTGAGCAGTACTTC. Protein sequence: CASSRDPGGEQYF.

The J gene is TRBJ2-4, the V gene TRBV6-6, with TRBD1 as a possible D gene (6 bases). The germline V gene encodes CDR1 MNHNY and CDR2 SVGAGI (reference sequence). V gave up 0 bases and J gave up 9 bases, with 15 bases separating them. CDR3 length: 15 residues. CDR3 sequence: CASSYSGQSPGIQYF. The CDR3 coding sequence is TGTGCCAGCAGTTACTCAGGACAGTCTCCGGGCATTCAGTACTTC.

The chain links TRBV12-1 to TRBJ2-7; the table gives TRBD2 as D, unverified against the DNA. TRBV12-1 is marked as a pseudogene. The CDR3 covers 13 residues. CDR3 coding DNA: TGTGCCGGCGGGACTAGCGGGAGCTACGAGCAGTACGTC. It yields the protein CAGGTSGSYEQYV.

The V gene is TRBV2, the J gene TRBJ2-5, with 8 bases aligning to TRBD2. CDR1 and CDR2 (germline): SNHLY, FYNNEI. V lost 7 bases and J lost 5; bases outside the gene matches: 6. This CDR3 is built from 13 residues. The CDR3 loop reads CASTGGRDETQYF. In DNA form, the CDR3 reads TGTGCCAGCACGGGGGGGAGAGACGAGACCCAGTACTTC.

The chain couples TRBV7-8 to TRBJ2-1; 10 bases are shared with TRBD2. Germline V gives CDR1 SGHVS, CDR2 FQNEAQ. The CDR3 is 15 amino acids. V lost 6 bases, J lost 1 base, and 3 bases stayed unmatched. CDR3 loop: CASRAGGESYNEQFF. The CDR3 DNA sequence: TGTGCCAGCAGAGCGGGAGGGGAATCCTACAATGAGCAGTTCTTC. Complete variable domain (other parts from reference TRBV7-8 and TRBJ2-1): GAGVSQSPRYKVAKRGQDVALRCDPISGHVSLFWYQQALGQGPEFLTYFQNEAQLDKSGLPSDRFFAERPEGSVSTLKIQRTQQEDSAVYLCASRAGGESYNEQFFGPGTRLTVL.

Here the CDR3 reads CASRDLAGGAFF. Written as DNA, the CDR3 is TGTGCCAGCAGAGACCTGGCAGGGGGAGCTTTCTTT. This chain connects TRBV6-1 to TRBJ1-1, with 7 bases lining up with TRBD1. After removal of 6 bases from V and 10 bases from J, the junction contained 8 bases not matched to a gene. This CDR3 has 12 amino acids. Germline CDR1 and CDR2: MNHNS and SASEGT.

This chain joins TRBV6-1 and TRBJ1-5; TRBD1 matches 11 bases. Unmatched junction bases numbered 5, after V lost 7 bases and J lost 6 bases. Germline values: CDR1 MNHNS, CDR2 SASEGT. CDR3 length: 14 residues. The CDR3 loop is CASTGDRGVQPQHF. Here the CDR3 DNA reads TGTGCCAGCACCGGGGACAGGGGGGTTCAGCCCCAGCATTTT.

The J gene is TRBJ2-2, the V gene TRBV25-1; 9 bases align to TRBD2. CDR3 length: 18 residues. V trimming: 0 bases; J trimming: 4 bases; junction bases outside the gene matches: 9. Germline-derived CDR1 and CDR2 are MGHDK and SYGVNS. This CDR3 reads CASSEYGGGATSTGELFF. As DNA, the CDR3 is TGTGCCAGCAGTGAATATGGCGGGGGGGCAACGAGCACCGGGGAGCTGTTTTTT.

This chain joins TRBV10-3 and TRBJ1-2, with TRBD1 matching 7 bases. The CDR3 sequence is 12 residues long. The V gene's germline CDR1 is ENHRY and CDR2 SYGVKD. V shed 10 bases and J 4 bases; nucleotides not matched to a gene: 6. DNA of the CDR3: TGTGCCAACTGGAACAGGGGCTATGGCTACACCTTC. Translating gives CANWNRGYGYTF.

The gene calls are TRBV7-9 and TRBJ1-1, with D tentatively TRBD1 (5 bases). V shed 5 bases and J shed 3 bases, with 10 bases lying between them. CDR1 is SEHNR and CDR2 is FQNEAQ in the germline V gene (reference sequence). This CDR3 is built from 13 residues. The CDR3 here is CASSRTGDTEAFF. DNA of the CDR3: TGTGCCAGCAGCCGCACGGGGGACACTGAAGCTTTCTTT.

V and J are TRBV7-3 and TRBJ2-1; 7 nucleotides agree with TRBD1. The CDR3 is 14 amino acids. The germline CDR1 and CDR2 sequences are SGHTA and FQGTGA. The V segment lost 5 bases and the J segment 7 bases; nucleotides outside the gene matches: 8. CDR3 coding DNA: TGTGCCAGCAGCCATGACAGGGTCCGAAATGAGCAGTTCTTC. This codes for CASSHDRVRNEQFF.

V is TRBV18 and J is TRBJ1-1; tentatively, D is TRBD1 (6 bases). Germline V lookup: CDR1 KGHSH, CDR2 LQKENI. The CDR3 has 14 residues. The germline V and J ends were trimmed by 6 bases and 8 bases, with 19 bases remaining between them. The CDR3 loop reads CASSGGRRDKEAFF. CDR3 sequence (DNA): TGTGCCAGCTCCGGGGGGCGACGAGACAAGGAAGCTTTCTTT.

V usage is TRBV29-1 and J usage is TRBJ2-1; no clear D. Trimming removed 3 bases from V and 5 bases from J, with 14 bases in between. Per the germline V gene, CDR1 is SQVTM and CDR2 is ANQGSEA. CDR3 length: 14 residues. The DNA of the CDR3 is TGCAGCGTTGATGGGTACGGGTATAACAATGAGCAGTTCTTC. Protein: CSVDGYGYNNEQFF.

The chain recombines TRBV5-1 with TRBJ2-5; TRBD1 is a possible D gene (6 bases). Trimming took 5 bases from V and 2 from J, leaving 10 bases between them. The CDR3 has 13 amino acids. Germline CDR1 reads SGHRS; CDR2 reads YFSETQ. Here the CDR3 reads CASRRGFQETQYF. CDR3 nucleotide sequence: TGCGCCAGCAGGAGGGGGTTTCAAGAGACCCAGTACTTC.

This clone was picked up a small number of times. The rearrangement uses TRBV27 and TRBJ1-5; weak D call: TRBD1 (5 bases). The V end was cut by 6 bases, the J end by 3 bases, with 15 bases between. Looked up from germline, CDR1 is MNHEY and CDR2 is SMNVEV (reference sequence). This CDR3 spans 15 amino acids. The DNA of the CDR3 is TGTGCCAGCAGCTCTTTCGACAGCCTCAATCAGCCCCAGCATTTT. This encodes CASSSFDSLNQPQHF.

This chain connects TRBV28 to TRBJ1-5, with 8 nucleotides matching TRBD1. This CDR3 is built from 15 residues. CDR1 is MDHEN and CDR2 is SYDVKM in the germline V gene. The ends lost 6 bases at V and 5 bases at J; junction bases unmatched: 9. DNA of the CDR3: TGTGCCAGCAGCCTTGGACAGGGTTGGTATCAGCCCCAGCATTTT. Translated, it gives CASSLGQGWYQPQHF. Drawing the rest from reference TRBV28 and TRBJ1-5, the complete variable domain is DVKVTQSSRYLVKRTGEKVFLECVQDMDHENMFWYRQDPGLGLRLIYFSYDVKMKEKGDIPEGYSVSREKKERFSLILESASTNQTSMYLCASSLGQGWYQPQHFGDGTRLSIL.

The J gene is TRBJ1-6, the V gene TRBV5-4, with a tentative D call TRBD1 (5 bases). This CDR3 comprises 15 residues. V dropped 4 bases and J dropped 5 bases, with 13 bases sitting between them. CDR1 is SGHNT, CDR2 YYREEE, per germline (reference sequence). The CDR3 loop reads CASSQQGRDNSPLHF. CDR3 DNA: TGTGCCAGCAGCCAGCAGGGCAGAGATAATTCACCCCTCCACTTT.

The chain combines TRBV7-2 with TRBJ2-4, with 9 positions matching TRBD2. After removal of 1 base from V and 5 bases from J, the junction contained 6 bases not matched to a gene. The length of the CDR3 is 16 residues. Germline V CDR1 and CDR2: SGHTA, FQGNSA. The CDR3 sequence: CASSLGTSASQNIQYF. Here the CDR3 DNA reads TGTGCCAGCAGCTTAGGGACTAGCGCGTCCCAAAACATTCAGTACTTC.

The gene calls are TRBV6-6 and TRBJ2-5; the D is unclear. Trimming shortened V by 4 bases and J by 4 bases, and 4 bases separated the two germline ends. Germline assignment: CDR1 MNHNY and CDR2 SVGAGI (reference sequence). This CDR3 contains 11 residues. The CDR3 nucleotides are TGTGCCAGCAGTTTCGGAGAGACCCAGTACTTC. Translating gives CASSFGETQYF.

On this clone: Other nucleotide sequences from this sample produce the same CDR3. The chain joins TRBV5-1 to TRBJ2-2; D unclear. Per the germline V gene, CDR1 is SGHRS and CDR2 is YFSETQ. V gave up 0 bases and J gave up 4 bases, with 7 bases separating them. The CDR3 extends over 14 amino acids. The CDR3 is CASSLGHVTGELFF. The CDR3 nucleotides read TGCGCCAGCAGCTTGGGACATGTCACCGGGGAGCTGTTTTTT.

Concerning this clone itself: Other nucleotide sequences from this sample produce the same CDR3. The chain couples TRBV7-9 to TRBJ2-6; D is undetermined. The CDR3 has 15 residues. The V gene's germline CDR1 is SEHNR and CDR2 FQNEAQ (reference sequence). Trimming cost V 2 bases and J 1 base, with 6 bases left between them. The CDR3 here is CASSLQVSGANVLTF. The CDR3, as DNA: TGTGCCAGCAGCTTACAGGTTTCTGGGGCCAACGTCCTGACTTTC.

The V call is TRBV30, the J call TRBJ1-6, with D perhaps TRBD1 (6 bases). Germline V gene data show CDR1 as GTSNPN and CDR2 as SVGIG (reference sequence). The CDR3 sequence is 16 residues long. V lost 5 bases to trimming and J lost 6 bases, with 20 bases between them. CDR3 protein: CAWAAPGGLSNSPLHF. The CDR3 DNA follows: TGTGCCTGGGCCGCCCCGGGGGGCCTTAGTAATTCACCCCTCCACTTT.

The count of this clone is one. The CDR3 coding sequence is TGTGCCAGCAGGCAGGGGTCGCGCACTGAAGCTTTCTTT. It translates to CASRQGSRTEAFF. This chain joins TRBV27 and TRBJ1-1; D might be TRBD1 (6 bases). Looked up from germline, CDR1 is MNHEY and CDR2 is SMNVEV (reference sequence). Trimming left V 6 bases short and J 4 bases short, with 12 bases between. This CDR3 contains 13 residues.